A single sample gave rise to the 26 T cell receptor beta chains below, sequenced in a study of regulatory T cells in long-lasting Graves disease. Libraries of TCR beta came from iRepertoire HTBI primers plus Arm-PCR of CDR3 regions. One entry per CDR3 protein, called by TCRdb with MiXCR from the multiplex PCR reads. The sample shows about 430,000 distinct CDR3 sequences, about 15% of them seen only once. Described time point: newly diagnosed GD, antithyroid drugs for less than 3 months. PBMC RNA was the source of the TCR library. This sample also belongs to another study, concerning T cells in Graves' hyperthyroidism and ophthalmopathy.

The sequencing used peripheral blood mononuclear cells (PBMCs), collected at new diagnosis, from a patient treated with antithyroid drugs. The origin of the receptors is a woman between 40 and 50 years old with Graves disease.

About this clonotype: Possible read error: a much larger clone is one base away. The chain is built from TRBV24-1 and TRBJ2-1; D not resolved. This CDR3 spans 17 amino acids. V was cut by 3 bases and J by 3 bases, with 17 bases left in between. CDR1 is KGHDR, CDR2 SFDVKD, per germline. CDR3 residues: CATSDPQETNVYNEQFF. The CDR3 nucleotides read TGTGCCACCAGTGATCCGCAGGAGACCAACGTCTACAATGAGCAGTTCTTC.

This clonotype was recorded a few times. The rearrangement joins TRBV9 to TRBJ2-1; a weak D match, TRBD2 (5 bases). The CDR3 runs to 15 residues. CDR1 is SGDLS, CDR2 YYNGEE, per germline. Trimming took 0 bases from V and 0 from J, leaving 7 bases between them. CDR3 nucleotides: TGTGCCAGCAGCGTAGCCGGACTCTCCTACAATGAGCAGTTCTTC. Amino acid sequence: CASSVAGLSYNEQFF.

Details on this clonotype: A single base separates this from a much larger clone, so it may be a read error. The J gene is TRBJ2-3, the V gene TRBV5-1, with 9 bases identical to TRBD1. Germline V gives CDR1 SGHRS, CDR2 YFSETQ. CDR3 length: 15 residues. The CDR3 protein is CTSSPWGQGTDTQYF. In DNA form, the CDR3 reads TGCACCAGCAGCCCTTGGGGACAGGGAACAGATACGCAGTATTTT.

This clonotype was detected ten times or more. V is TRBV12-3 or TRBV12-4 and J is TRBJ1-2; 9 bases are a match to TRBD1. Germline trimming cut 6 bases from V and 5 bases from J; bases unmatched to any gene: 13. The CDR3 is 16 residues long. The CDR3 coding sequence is TGTGCCAGCAGATCGGGACAGGGAGGGGAGGGGTATGGCTACACCTTC. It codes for CASRSGQGGEGYGYTF.

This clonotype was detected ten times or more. CDR3 DNA: TGTGCCAGCAGTTTGGACCTAGCGGGTTTAAACAATGAGCAGTTCTTC. This translates into CASSLDLAGLNNEQFF. The rearrangement uses TRBV27 and TRBJ2-1; 8 bases align to TRBD2. CDR1 is MNHEY, CDR2 SMNVEV, per germline (reference sequence). The CDR3 runs to 16 residues. Trimming cost V 3 bases and J 5 bases; bases outside gene matches: 9.

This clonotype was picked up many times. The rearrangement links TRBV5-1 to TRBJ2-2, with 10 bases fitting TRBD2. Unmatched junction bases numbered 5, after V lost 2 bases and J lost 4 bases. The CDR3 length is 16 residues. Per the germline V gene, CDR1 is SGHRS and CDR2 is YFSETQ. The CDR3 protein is CASSLAGGPGTGELFF. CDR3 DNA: TGCGCCAGCAGCTTAGCGGGAGGGCCTGGCACCGGGGAGCTGTTTTTT.

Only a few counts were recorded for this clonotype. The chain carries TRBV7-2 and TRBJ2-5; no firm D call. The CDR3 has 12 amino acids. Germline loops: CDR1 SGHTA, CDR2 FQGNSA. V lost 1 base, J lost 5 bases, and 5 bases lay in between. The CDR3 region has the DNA TGTGCCAGCAGCTTAGGGTTTGAGACCCAGTACTTC. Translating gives CASSLGFETQYF.

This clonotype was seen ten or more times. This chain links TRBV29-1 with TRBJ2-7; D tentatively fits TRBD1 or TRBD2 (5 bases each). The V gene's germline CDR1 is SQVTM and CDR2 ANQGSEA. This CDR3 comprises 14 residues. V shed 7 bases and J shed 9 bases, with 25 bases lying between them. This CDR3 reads CSALLGTGFLGQYF. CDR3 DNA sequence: TGCAGCGCACTCCTAGGGACCGGCTTCCTCGGGCAGTACTTC.

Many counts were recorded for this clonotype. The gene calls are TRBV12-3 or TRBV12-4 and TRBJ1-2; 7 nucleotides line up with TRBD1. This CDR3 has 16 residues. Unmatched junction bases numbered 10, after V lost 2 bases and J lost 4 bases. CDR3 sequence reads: CASSLSGWDSSYGYTF. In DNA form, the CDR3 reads TGTGCCAGCAGTTTAAGCGGGTGGGACAGTTCCTATGGCTACACCTTC.

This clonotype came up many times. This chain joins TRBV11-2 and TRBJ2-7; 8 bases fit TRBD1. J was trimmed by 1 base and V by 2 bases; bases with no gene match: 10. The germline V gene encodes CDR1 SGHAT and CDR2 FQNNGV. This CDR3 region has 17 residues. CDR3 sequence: CASSLRLGQGRSYEQYF. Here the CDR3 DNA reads TGTGCCAGCAGCTTACGACTTGGACAGGGAAGATCCTACGAGCAGTACTTC.

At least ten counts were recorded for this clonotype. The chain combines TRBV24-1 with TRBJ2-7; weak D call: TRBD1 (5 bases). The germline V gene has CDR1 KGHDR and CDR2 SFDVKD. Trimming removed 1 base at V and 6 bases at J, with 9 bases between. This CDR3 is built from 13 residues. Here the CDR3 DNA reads TGTGCCACCAGTGATTTAGCAGGGATCGAGCAGTACTTC. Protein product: CATSDLAGIEQYF.

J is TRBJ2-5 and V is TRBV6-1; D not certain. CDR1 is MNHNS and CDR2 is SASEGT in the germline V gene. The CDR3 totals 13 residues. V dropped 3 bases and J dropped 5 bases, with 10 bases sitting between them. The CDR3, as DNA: TGTGCCAGCAGTGATGGGCCGGCGGAGACCCAGTACTTC. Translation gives CASSDGPAETQYF.

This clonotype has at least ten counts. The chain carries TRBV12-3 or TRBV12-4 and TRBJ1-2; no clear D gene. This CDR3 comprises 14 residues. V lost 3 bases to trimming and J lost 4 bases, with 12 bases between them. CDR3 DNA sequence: TGTGCCAGCAGTTTGGCCGACCGGCCCTATGGCTACACCTTC. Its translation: CASSLADRPYGYTF.

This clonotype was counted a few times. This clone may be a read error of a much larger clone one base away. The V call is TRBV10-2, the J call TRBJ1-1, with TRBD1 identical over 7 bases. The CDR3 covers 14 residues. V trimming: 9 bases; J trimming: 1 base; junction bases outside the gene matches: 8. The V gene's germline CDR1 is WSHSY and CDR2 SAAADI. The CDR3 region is CARTLTGRNTEAFF. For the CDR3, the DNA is TGCGCCAGAACTTTGACAGGGAGGAACACTGAAGCTTTCTTT.

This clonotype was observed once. In nucleotides, the CDR3 is TGTGCCAGCTTGGGCGGGAGGCGCTCCAGCTCCTACAATGAGCAGTTCTTC. It specifies CASLGGRRSSSYNEQFF. The rearrangement links TRBV11-2 to TRBJ2-1; TRBD2 matches 8 bases. V lost 8 bases and J lost 0; bases outside the gene matches: 12. The V gene's germline CDR1 is SGHAT and CDR2 FQNNGV. This CDR3 region has 17 residues.

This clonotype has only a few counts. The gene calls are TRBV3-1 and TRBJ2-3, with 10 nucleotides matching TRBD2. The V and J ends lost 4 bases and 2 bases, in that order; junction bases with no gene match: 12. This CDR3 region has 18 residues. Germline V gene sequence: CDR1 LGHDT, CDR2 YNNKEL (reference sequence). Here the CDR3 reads CASSPWTSGKGSTDTQYF. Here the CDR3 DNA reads TGTGCCAGCAGCCCGTGGACTAGCGGTAAAGGGTCCACAGATACGCAGTATTTT.

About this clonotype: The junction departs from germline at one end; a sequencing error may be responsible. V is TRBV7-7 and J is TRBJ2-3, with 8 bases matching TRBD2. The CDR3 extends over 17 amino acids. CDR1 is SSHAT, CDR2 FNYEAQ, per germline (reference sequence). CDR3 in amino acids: CASSRGPAGGGPDTQYF. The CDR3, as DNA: TGTGCTAGCAGCCGGGGACCGGCGGGAGGAGGCCCAGATACGCAGTATTTT.

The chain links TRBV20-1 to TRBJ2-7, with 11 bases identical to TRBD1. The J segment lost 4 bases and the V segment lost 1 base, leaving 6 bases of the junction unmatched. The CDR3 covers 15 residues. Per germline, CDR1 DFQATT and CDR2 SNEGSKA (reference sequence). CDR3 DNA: TGCAGTGCTAGAGCCTCGGACAGGGGGCCGTACGAGCAGTACTTC. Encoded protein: CSARASDRGPYEQYF.

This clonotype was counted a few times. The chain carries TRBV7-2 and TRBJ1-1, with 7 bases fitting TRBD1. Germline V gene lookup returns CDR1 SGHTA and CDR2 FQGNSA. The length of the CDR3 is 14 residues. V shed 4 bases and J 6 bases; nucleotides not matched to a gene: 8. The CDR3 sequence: CASSWKTGKAEAFF. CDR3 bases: TGTGCCAGCAGCTGGAAGACAGGGAAGGCTGAAGCTTTCTTT. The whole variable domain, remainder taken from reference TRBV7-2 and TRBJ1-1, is GAGVSQSPSNKVTEKGKDVELRCDPISGHTALYWYRQSLGQGLEFLIYFQGNSAPDKSGLPSDRFSAERTGGSVSTLTIQRTQQEDSAVYLCASSWKTGKAEAFFGQGTRLTVV.

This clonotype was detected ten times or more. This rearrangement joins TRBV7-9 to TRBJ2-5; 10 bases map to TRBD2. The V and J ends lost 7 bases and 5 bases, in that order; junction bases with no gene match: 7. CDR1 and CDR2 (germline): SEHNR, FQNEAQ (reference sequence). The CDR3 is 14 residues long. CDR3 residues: CASTPGLADETQYF. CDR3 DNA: TGTGCCAGCACTCCCGGACTAGCGGATGAGACCCAGTACTTC.

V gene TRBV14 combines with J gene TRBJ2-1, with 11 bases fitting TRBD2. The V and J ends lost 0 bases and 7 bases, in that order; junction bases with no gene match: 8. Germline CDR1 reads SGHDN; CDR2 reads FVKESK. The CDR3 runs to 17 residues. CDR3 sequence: CASSQDLNSGRGNEQFF. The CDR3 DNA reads TGTGCCAGCAGCCAAGACCTTAATAGCGGGAGGGGTAATGAGCAGTTCTTC.

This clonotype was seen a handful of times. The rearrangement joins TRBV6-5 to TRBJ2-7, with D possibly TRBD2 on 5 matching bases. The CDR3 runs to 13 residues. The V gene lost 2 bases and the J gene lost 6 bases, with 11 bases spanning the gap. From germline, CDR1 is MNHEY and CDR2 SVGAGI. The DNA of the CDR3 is TGTGCCAGCAGTTACCCGGGGTTCTTCGAGCAGTACTTC. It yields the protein CASSYPGFFEQYF.

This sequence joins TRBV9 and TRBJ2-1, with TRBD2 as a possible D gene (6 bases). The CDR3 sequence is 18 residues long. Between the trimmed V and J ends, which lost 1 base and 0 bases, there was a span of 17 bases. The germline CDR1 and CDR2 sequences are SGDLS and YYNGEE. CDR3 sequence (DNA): TGTGCCAGCAGCGTACCGCACCGGTCCGGGAGCTCCTACAATGAGCAGTTCTTC. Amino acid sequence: CASSVPHRSGSSYNEQFF.

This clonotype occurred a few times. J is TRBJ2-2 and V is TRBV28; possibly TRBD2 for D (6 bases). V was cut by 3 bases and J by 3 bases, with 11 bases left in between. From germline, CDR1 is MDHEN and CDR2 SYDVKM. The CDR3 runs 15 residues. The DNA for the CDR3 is TGTGCCAGCAGTTTGGGGGACTTCGACACCGGGGAGCTGTTTTTT. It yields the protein CASSLGDFDTGELFF.

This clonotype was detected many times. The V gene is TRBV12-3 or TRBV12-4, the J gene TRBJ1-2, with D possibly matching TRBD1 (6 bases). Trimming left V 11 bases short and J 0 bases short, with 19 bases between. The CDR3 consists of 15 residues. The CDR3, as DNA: TGTGCCCTAGAGAGGATCGCAGGGGCTAACTATGGCTACACCTTC. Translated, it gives CALERIAGANYGYTF.

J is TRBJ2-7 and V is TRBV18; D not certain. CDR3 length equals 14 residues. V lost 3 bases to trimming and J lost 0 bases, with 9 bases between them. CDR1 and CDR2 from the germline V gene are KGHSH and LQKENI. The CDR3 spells CASSPPLSSYEQYF. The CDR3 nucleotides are TGTGCCAGCTCACCTCCCTTAAGCTCCTACGAGCAGTACTTC.